One sample yielded the 26 T cell receptor delta chains listed below, sequenced in a study of human gamma delta and Vdelta1 T cells. TCRdb made new clone calls on the PCR reads using CATT. The sample holds some 6,100 delta-chain clones, about 9.4% seen once. What was sequenced was naive CD27+ Vdelta1 gamma-delta T cells from blood. These receptors were collected from a human donor in good health.

By proportion, this clone is medium-sized. The J gene is TRDJ1, the V gene TRDV1; TRDD3 matches at 9 bases. The CDR3 loop spans 19 amino acids. V was pared by 0 bases and J by 7 bases, with 18 bases of the junction left unmatched. Per germline, CDR1 TSWWSYY and CDR2 QGS. In DNA, the CDR3 is TGTGCTCTTGGGGAACTGAGGATAGGTGGGGGATATCGGTGGGCTAAACTCATCTTT. It specifies CALGELRIGGGYRWAKLIF.

This clone was counted only a few times. This may be a read error, as it is one base from a much larger clone. The rearrangement links TRDV1 to TRDJ1, with 7 bases fitting TRDD3. After removal of 2 bases from V and 0 bases from J, the junction contained 12 bases not matched to a gene. CDR3 length: 18 residues. Germline V gene data show CDR1 as TSWWSYY and CDR2 as QGS. The CDR3 nucleotides read TGTGCTCTTGGGGAAACGGGTCCTGGGGGTTCGTACACCGATAAACTCATCTTT. Protein sequence: CALGETGPGGSYTDKLIF.

About this clone itself: This likely reflects a read error, since a far larger clone is one base away. This chain links TRDV1 with TRDJ1, with 8 bases identical to TRDD3. This CDR3 is 26 amino acids long. Germline V lookup: CDR1 TSWWSYY, CDR2 QGS. CDR3 region: CALGELGPEPRDTRFGPFRNTDRLIF. In DNA form, the CDR3 reads TGTGCTCTTGGGGAATTGGGGCCCGAGCCGAGGGATACGCGGTTCGGCCCGTTCCGGAACACCGATAGACTCATCTTT.

This clone qualifies as medium-sized. The same CDR3 also results from other DNA sequences found in this sample. The rearrangement joins TRDV1 to TRDJ1; the match to TRDD3 covers 8 bases. Trimming cost V 4 bases and J 0 bases; bases outside gene matches: 10. CDR3 length: 17 residues. CDR1 is TSWWSYY, CDR2 QGS, per germline. This CDR3 reads CALGGRLGGPYTDKLIF. CDR3 bases: TGTGCTCTTGGGGGGCGACTGGGGGGCCCCTACACCGATAAACTCATCTTT.

In this sample, this clone turned up a few times. With only one base between it and a far larger clone, this is likely a read error. The chain combines TRDV1 with TRDJ1, with 9 bases identical to TRDD3. This CDR3 comprises 18 residues. CDR1 TSWWSYY and CDR2 QGS come from the germline V gene. V lost 4 bases and J lost 10; bases outside the gene matches: 22. The chain's CDR3 is CALGAHLLRTGGASPLIF. DNA for the CDR3: TGTGCTCTTGGGGCCCACCTTCTTCGTACTGGGGGAGCCTCCCCACTCATCTTT.

By share, this clone ranks as medium-sized. The gene calls are TRDV1 and TRDJ1, with D perhaps matching TRDD3 (7 bases). There are 20 residues in the CDR3. Germline CDR1 reads TSWWSYY; CDR2 reads QGS. V was cut by 5 bases and J by 3 bases, with 31 bases left in between. The CDR3 DNA sequence: TGTGCTCTTGGGCCTCCTACCTTTTCTCCTAGGGCTGGGGGTGCCGATAAACTCATCTTT. Translating it yields CALGPPTFSPRAGGADKLIF.

Note on this clone: TCRdb's protein, taken from a much larger clone, differs from this DNA's translation at residue 3, likely owing to a read error; the protein displayed comes from the DNA. The chain is built from TRDV1 and TRDJ1; 10 nucleotides agree with TRDD3. The CDR3 sequence is 19 residues long. CDR1 and CDR2 from the germline V gene are TSWWSYY and QGS. Here the CDR3 DNA reads TGTGCTCCTGGGGGTGGGCACCTATTCACTGGGGGATCCTCCGATAAACTCATCTTT. Protein sequence: CAPGGGHLFTGGSSDKLIF.

This clone occurred a few times. The J gene is TRDJ1, the V gene TRDV1, with 13 bases fitting TRDD3. The ends lost 1 base at V and 2 bases at J; junction bases unmatched: 28. CDR3 size: 25 residues. Looked up from germline, CDR1 is TSWWSYY and CDR2 is QGS. The CDR3, as DNA: TGTGCTCTTGGGGAACACCCGCATAGCTCGTTAGGCTACTGGGGGATACGGGGTCTGACCGATAAACTCATCTTT. This gives the protein CALGEHPHSSLGYWGIRGLTDKLIF.

With regard to this clone: This sample includes further DNA sequences coding for the same CDR3. The rearrangement links TRDV1 to TRDJ1, with D perhaps matching TRDD2 (6 bases). This CDR3 region has 23 residues. V was trimmed by 3 bases and J by 0 bases, leaving 35 bases between them. CDR1 and CDR2 from the germline V gene are TSWWSYY and QGS. Here the CDR3 reads CALGDTRRAGFLKFRKNTDKLIF. In nucleotides, the CDR3 is TGTGCTCTTGGGGATACAAGGCGTGCCGGATTCCTAAAGTTTAGGAAAAACACCGATAAACTCATCTTT.

This clone was seen a handful of times. At one end the junction does not follow the germline gene, possibly because of a read error. Other DNA sequences within the sample encode an identical CDR3. V usage is TRDV2 and J usage is TRDJ3; D possibly corresponds to TRDD3 (5 bases). The CDR3 has 14 residues. Per the germline V gene, CDR1 is GEAIGNYY and CDR2 is EKD. CDR3 sequence (DNA): TGTGCTAGTCGGTGTACCTGGGACACCCGCCAGATGTTTTTC. Translation: CASRCTWDTRQMFF.

This clone turned up a few times. The protein held in TCRdb is that of a much larger clone and does not match this DNA's translation at residue 16, likely because of a read error; the protein shown is translated from the DNA. The chain carries TRDV1 and TRDJ1; 12 positions match TRDD3. Germline values: CDR1 TSWWSYY, CDR2 QGS. The CDR3 is 19 amino acids. CDR3 nucleotide sequence: TGTGCTCTTGGGGACCCCTTCCTACTGGGGGATACTCCCACCGATGAACTCATCTTT. Translating gives CALGDPFLLGDTPTDELIF.

The chain combines TRDV1 with TRDJ1; no clear D. The V gene's germline CDR1 is TSWWSYY and CDR2 QGS. The CDR3 is 12 residues long. Trimming took 2 bases from V and 7 from J, leaving 8 bases between them. Written as DNA, the CDR3 is TGTGCTCTTGGGGAATACTCGTGTAAACTCATCTTT. Translation: CALGEYSCKLIF.

This clone was seen a handful of times. TCRdb's protein for this DNA is that of a much larger clone and differs from the translation at residue 11, likely a read error; the protein shown is the DNA translation. The rearrangement uses TRDV1 and TRDJ1, with a weak D call TRDD2 (5 bases). CDR1 is TSWWSYY and CDR2 is QGS in the germline V gene. The CDR3 is 16 amino acids. The ends were cut back, 0 bases at V and 3 bases at J, with 14 bases in the middle. The CDR3: CALGELRRASADKLIF. In nucleotides, the CDR3 is TGTGCTCTTGGGGAACTAAGGAGGGCTTCCGCCGATAAACTCATCTTT.

A word on this clone: A far more abundant clone sits one base away, making this likely a read error. The chain couples TRDV1 to TRDJ1, with TRDD3 matching 7 bases. CDR1 TSWWSYY and CDR2 QGS come from the germline V gene. CDR3 size: 22 residues. The V gene end was trimmed by 3 bases and the J gene end by 2 bases; junction bases not matched to a gene: 27. The CDR3 sequence is CALGDRRPVSRPPGWGTDKLIF. CDR3 DNA sequence: TGTGCTCTTGGGGACCGCCGACCGGTCTCCAGACCTCCAGGCTGGGGGACCGATAAACTCATCTTT.

This clone was found a few times. This likely reflects a read error, since a far larger clone is one base away. This chain joins TRDV1 and TRDJ1, with 11 bases that match TRDD3. Trimming removed 1 base from V and 0 bases from J; junction bases left unmatched: 16. The CDR3 consists of 21 residues. Germline CDR1 TSWWSYY, CDR2 QGS. CDR3 sequence: CALGERRSSYWGIAYTDKLIF. CDR3 coding DNA: TGTGCTCTTGGGGAACGGAGGTCGTCGTACTGGGGGATAGCGTACACCGATAAACTCATCTTT.

A remark on this clone: A far larger clone is just one base off, so this is likely a read error. The chain links TRDV1 to TRDJ1; the match to TRDD3 covers 13 bases. Germline V CDR1 and CDR2: TSWWSYY, QGS. The ends lost 4 bases at V and 2 bases at J; junction bases unmatched: 19. The CDR3 has 21 residues. CDR3 bases: TGTGCTCTTGGGGCCTGTCCCAACTGGGGGATACGGGCTGGGCGGACCGATAAACTCATCTTT. It encodes CALGACPNWGIRAGRTDKLIF.

This clone was counted between two and nine times. A far larger clone is one nucleotide away, so this likely arose from a read error. The chain combines TRDV1 with TRDJ1, with D unclear. The CDR3 spans 21 residues. V lost 0 bases and J lost 1, with 27 bases in between. Looked up from germline, CDR1 is TSWWSYY and CDR2 is QGS. In nucleotides, the CDR3 is TGTGCTCTTGGGGAACTGGAAGTTCCCAGCCACGGACGCAGAACCACCGATAAACTCATCTTT. It translates to CALGELEVPSHGRRTTDKLIF.

This clone was observed a few times. TCRdb pairs this DNA with a much larger clone's protein that differs at residue 10, likely a read error; the protein shown was translated from the DNA. The V gene is TRDV1, the J gene TRDJ1; D is unclear. The J call may not be correct, given that the DNA end is closer to TRDJ2. This CDR3 is 19 amino acids long. The germline CDR1 and CDR2 sequences are TSWWSYY and QGS. CDR3 sequence reads: CALGSPSGRRRQVRAQLFF. CDR3 DNA: TGTGCTCTTGGGTCCCCCTCAGGGAGGAGGCGTCAGGTGAGGGCACAACTCTTCTTT.

This clone qualifies as medium-sized. This rearrangement joins TRDV1 to TRDJ1; D gene uncertain. With 0 bases removed from V and 9 bases from J, the gap between germline ends came to 8 bases. This CDR3 has 12 amino acids. In germline, CDR1 is TSWWSYY, CDR2 QGS. The DNA for the CDR3 is TGTGCTCTTGGGGAACTTAAGAGGCAACTCATCTTT. It yields the protein CALGELKRQLIF.

This clone occurred a few times. This chain connects TRDV1 to TRDJ1; 8 positions match TRDD3. Per the germline V gene, CDR1 is TSWWSYY and CDR2 is QGS. The CDR3 is made up of 24 amino acids. The V segment lost 5 bases and the J segment 5 bases; nucleotides outside the gene matches: 37. The CDR3 here is CALGKEGLGSLRGIRTSAVDKLIF. CDR3 in DNA: TGTGCTCTTGGGAAAGAAGGGCTAGGTAGCCTACGTGGGATACGGACCTCCGCCGTGGATAAACTCATCTTT.

This clone turned up a few times. One base away lies a much larger clone, so this may be a sequencing read error. The chain links TRDV1 to TRDJ1, with TRDD3 matching over 9 bases. The germline gives CDR1 TSWWSYY, CDR2 QGS. This CDR3 region has 21 residues. Trimming cost V 5 bases and J 4 bases; bases outside gene matches: 26. Here the CDR3 DNA reads TGTGCTCTTGGGTCCCCCCCCCGTACTGGGGGACCCGGCACGTACATCGATAAACTCATCTTT. It yields the protein CALGSPPRTGGPGTYIDKLIF.

In regard to this clone: This probably arose from a read error, given a far larger clone one base away. The rearrangement joins TRDV1 to TRDJ1; 9 bases are a match to TRDD3. The CDR3 loop spans 13 amino acids. CDR1 and CDR2 (germline): TSWWSYY, QGS. This CDR3 reads CALGRGIPDKLTF. As DNA, the CDR3 is TGTGCTCTTGGGAGGGGGATACCCGATAAACTCACCTTT.

In the case of this clone: This likely traces to a read error, being one base from a far larger clone. This specimen includes other DNA sequences encoding the same CDR3. This sequence joins TRDV1 and TRDJ1, with 10 bases matching TRDD3. The CDR3 covers 20 residues. CDR1 and CDR2 (germline): TSWWSYY, QGS. CDR3 sequence: CALGEIDTGGYAGYTDKLIF. In nucleotides, the CDR3 is TGTGCTCTTGGGGAAATAGATACCGGGGGATACGCGGGCTACACCGACAAACTCATCTTT.

In this sample, this clone turned up a few times. One base away lies a much larger clone, so this may be a sequencing read error. The same CDR3 is also encoded by other DNA sequences in this sample. The chain carries TRDV1 and TRDJ1, with 7 nucleotides matching TRDD3. Germline assignment: CDR1 TSWWSYY and CDR2 QGS. The CDR3 has 17 residues. Trimming cost V 9 bases and J 0 bases; bases outside gene matches: 16. In DNA form, the CDR3 reads TGTGCTCTCACATTACGTAGGGGGGGATCATACACCGATAAACTCATCTTT. It is translated as CALTLRRGGSYTDKLIF.

This clone turned up a few times. The chain has TRDV1 and TRDJ1; 13 nucleotides agree with TRDD3. The CDR3 extends over 24 amino acids. Germline V lookup: CDR1 TSWWSYY, CDR2 QGS. The V segment lost 4 bases and the J segment 0 bases; nucleotides outside the gene matches: 26. CDR3 residues: CALGALLGPNYWGIRGPYTDKLIF. The CDR3 DNA reads TGTGCTCTTGGGGCCCTCCTGGGACCCAACTACTGGGGGATACGGGGTCCGTACACCGATAAACTCATCTTT.

This clone was recorded a few times. The TCRdb record carries a much larger clone's protein, which differs from this DNA's translation at residue 5; a read error is the likely cause, and the protein listed here is the DNA translation. The chain joins TRDV1 to TRDJ1; TRDD2 is a possible D gene (5 bases). Trimming left V 4 bases short and J 0 bases short, with 18 bases between. CDR3 length: 17 amino acids. CDR1 TSWWSYY and CDR2 QGS come from the germline V gene. The CDR3 loop is CALGVWPLRRHTDKLIF. CDR3 nucleotides: TGTGCTCTTGGGGTATGGCCCCTACGTCGACACACCGATAAACTCATCTTT.